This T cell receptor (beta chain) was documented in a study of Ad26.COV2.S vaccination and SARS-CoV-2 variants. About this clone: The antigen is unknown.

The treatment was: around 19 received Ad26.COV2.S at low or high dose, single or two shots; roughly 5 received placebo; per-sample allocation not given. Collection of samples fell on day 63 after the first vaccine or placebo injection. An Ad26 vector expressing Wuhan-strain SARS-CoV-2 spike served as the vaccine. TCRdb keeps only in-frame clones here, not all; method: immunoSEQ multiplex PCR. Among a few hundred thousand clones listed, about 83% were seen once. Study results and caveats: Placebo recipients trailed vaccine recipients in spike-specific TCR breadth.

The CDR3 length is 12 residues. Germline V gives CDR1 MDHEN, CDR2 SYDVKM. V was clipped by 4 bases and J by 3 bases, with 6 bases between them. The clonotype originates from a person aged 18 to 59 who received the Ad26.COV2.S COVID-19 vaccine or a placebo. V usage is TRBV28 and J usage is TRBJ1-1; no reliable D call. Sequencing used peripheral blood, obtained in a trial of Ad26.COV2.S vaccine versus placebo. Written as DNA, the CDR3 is TGTGCCAGCAGTTCGTATGACACTGAAGCTTTCTTT. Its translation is CASSSYDTEAFF.